Each of the 7 T cell receptor beta chains below was sequenced from the same sample in a study of blood T cell repertoires in COVID-19. Here immunoSEQ multiplex PCR was the method, and the copy in TCRdb shows in-frame clones only, minus some. Of approximately 250,000 clones listed, 75% to 90% were seen once; the top ten hold roughly 4%. Sample: PBMCs or T cells enriched from blood (not recorded which). All receptors derive from a woman aged 30 to 39 who had recovered from COVID-19.

V usage is TRBV11-2 and J usage is TRBJ1-1, with D unclear. V was trimmed by 5 bases and J by 3 bases, leaving 4 bases between them. The germline V gene encodes CDR1 SGHAT and CDR2 FQNNGV. The CDR3 is 11 residues long. CDR3 in amino acids: CASSPYTEAFF. For the CDR3, the DNA is TGTGCCAGCAGCCCCTACACTGAAGCTTTCTTT.

V and J are TRBV27 and TRBJ2-1, with 11 bases that match TRBD2. The CDR3 totals 15 residues. Germline CDR1 reads MNHEY; CDR2 reads SMNVEV (reference sequence). J gave up 3 bases and V 7 bases, and 5 bases lay outside the gene matches. The CDR3 loop reads CASILTSGNYNEQFF. DNA of the CDR3: TGTGCCAGCATTCTGACTAGCGGGAACTACAATGAGCAGTTCTTC.

The chain combines TRBV4-1 with TRBJ2-1; a possible D gene is TRBD2 (5 bases). From germline, CDR1 is MGHRA and CDR2 YSYEKL. The CDR3 consists of 17 residues. Between the trimmed V and J ends, which lost 0 bases and 8 bases, there was a span of 20 bases. This chain's CDR3 is CASSQESRLAAGHEQFF. The CDR3 bases are TGCGCCAGCAGCCAAGAAAGTCGGCTAGCAGCAGGACATGAGCAGTTCTTC.

This clone occurred once. The J gene is TRBJ1-1, the V gene TRBV9; D is unclear. V was trimmed by 0 bases and J by 3 bases, leaving 9 bases between them. CDR1 and CDR2 (germline): SGDLS, YYNGEE. This CDR3 spans 14 amino acids. The CDR3 loop is CASSVGVEYTEAFF. In nucleotides, the CDR3 is TGTGCCAGCAGCGTAGGGGTGGAGTACACTGAAGCTTTCTTT.

This rearrangement joins TRBV27 to TRBJ2-1; a possible D gene is TRBD2 (6 bases). Per the germline V gene, CDR1 is MNHEY and CDR2 is SMNVEV (reference sequence). CDR3 length: 15 amino acids. V lost 5 bases to trimming and J lost 9 bases, with 20 bases between them. Here the CDR3 reads CASSTGLPPLGEQFF. The CDR3 bases are TGTGCCAGCAGTACCGGACTACCTCCCCTCGGTGAGCAGTTCTTC.

This clone was observed a handful of times. The chain is built from TRBV7-8 and TRBJ1-5; no firm D call. Germline CDR1 and CDR2: SGHVS and FQNEAQ. The CDR3 has 15 residues. V dropped 5 bases and J dropped 3 bases, with 14 bases sitting between them. The CDR3 sequence: CASSLGGEVNQPQHF. CDR3 DNA sequence: TGTGCCAGCAGCCTGGGTGGGGAGGTCAATCAGCCCCAGCATTTT.

The chain is built from TRBV20-1 and TRBJ1-6; no clear D gene. This CDR3 has 15 amino acids. V was trimmed by 3 bases and J by 2 bases, leaving 11 bases between them. CDR1 DFQATT and CDR2 SNEGSKA come from the germline V gene (reference sequence). CDR3 bases: TGCAGTGCTAGTCCCGGAACTACCTATAATTCACCCCTCCACTTT. This translates into CSASPGTTYNSPLHF.